The rows below give T cell receptor beta chains drawn from one sample of a study of blood T cell repertoires in COVID-19. Clones were read by immunoSEQ multiplex PCR, and TCRdb kept only the in-frame ones, dropping some. This sample has 60,000 to 90,000 clones, with 73% found just once. Material for sequencing was peripheral blood. The receptors come from a man in his fifties or sixties with acute or convalescent COVID-19. Each CDR3 is given with its conserved first and last residue. Fields, in order: D gene, clone size, J gene, V gene, CDR3 protein, CDR3 DNA. A D gene is named only where the DNA matches it firmly. Some rows have no size entry. The others give once, few or many, or a class for an expanded clone.

. | . | TRBJ2-5 | TRBV5-1 | CASSLSGSGQETQYF | TGCGCCAGCAGCTTGTCAGGGTCCGGTCAAGAGACCCAGTACTTC
. | . | TRBJ1-6 | TRBV5-1 | CASKQGAGGSPLHF | TGCGCCAGCAAACAGGGAGCCGGTGGTTCACCCCTCCACTTT
. | few | TRBJ1-5 | TRBV19 | CASSTGGYSNQPQHF | TGTGCCAGTAGTACCGGGGGGTATAGCAATCAGCCCCAGCATTTT
TRBD2 | . | TRBJ2-7 | TRBV5-4 | CASSLSGRQNEQYF | TGTGCCAGCAGCTTAAGCGGGAGACAAAACGAGCAGTACTTC
. | few | TRBJ2-5 | TRBV3-1/TRBV3-2 | CASSQEASKETQYF | TGTGCCAGCAGCCAAGAGGCTAGTAAAGAGACCCAGTACTTC
. | . | TRBJ2-3 | TRBV5-1 | CASRTSTSRSTDTQYF | TGCGCCAGCAGAACCTCGACATCCCGTAGCACAGATACGCAGTATTTT
. | . | TRBJ2-1 | TRBV7-7 | CASAGGAGNEQFF | TGTGCCTCCGCTGGAGGGGCGGGGAATGAGCAGTTCTTC
. | . | TRBJ2-2 | TRBV4-1 | CASSQESRANELFF | TGCGCCAGCAGCCAAGAGTCCAGGGCAAATGAGCTGTTTTTT
TRBD1 | . | TRBJ2-1 | TRBV6-5 | CASSPLGQGNNEQFF | TGTGCCAGCAGTCCCCTGGGACAGGGAAACAATGAGCAGTTCTTC
. | . | TRBJ1-2 | TRBV20-1 | CSASRGPGYTF | TGCAGTGCCAGTCGGGGTCCTGGCTACACCTTC
TRBD2 | . | TRBJ2-2 | TRBV2 | CARDLAGSGELFF | TGTGCCAGAGACTTAGCGGGATCTGGGGAGCTGTTTTTT
. | . | TRBJ1-4 | TRBV6-5 | CASGRVANEKLFF | TGTGCCAGCGGCCGGGTAGCTAATGAAAAACTGTTTTTT
. | . | TRBJ1-1 | TRBV10-3 | CAISEYEEGEAFF | TGTGCCATCAGTGAGTATGAGGAGGGTGAAGCTTTCTTT
TRBD1 | . | TRBJ1-2 | TRBV2 | CASSDHGQGRVF | TGTGCCAGCAGTGACCACGGACAGGGAAGAGTATTC
. | . | TRBJ1-1 | TRBV7-9 | CASSFARTNTEAFF | TGTGCCAGCAGCTTCGCTCGGACAAACACTGAAGCTTTCTTT
. | once | TRBJ2-3 | TRBV2 | CASSERSGVDTQYF | TGTGCCAGCAGTGAAAGGTCAGGGGTTGATACGCAGTATTTT
TRBD1 | . | TRBJ1-2 | TRBV7-9 | CASSLGGGSAGIYGYTF | TGTGCCAGCAGCTTAGGAGGGGGCTCGGCCGGTATTTATGGCTACACCTTC
TRBD2 | . | TRBJ2-7 | TRBV6-5 | CASSSLSGAFGYEQYF | TGTGCCAGCAGTTCTCTTAGCGGGGCTTTTGGCTACGAGCAGTACTTC
TRBD1 | . | TRBJ2-3 | TRBV3-1/TRBV3-2 | CASSQASDRGVTQYF | TGTGCCAGCAGCCAAGCCTCTGACAGGGGCGTTACGCAGTATTTT
TRBD2 | . | TRBJ2-1 | TRBV5-5 | CASSRLAESYNEQFF | TGTGCCAGCAGTCGACTAGCGGAGTCCTACAATGAGCAGTTCTTC
TRBD1 | . | TRBJ2-7 | TRBV19 | CASRRSQGYEQYF | TGTGCCAGTAGGCGTTCACAGGGGTACGAGCAGTACTTC
TRBD2 | . | TRBJ2-3 | TRBV5-4 | CASSWERGGTDTQYF | TGTGCCAGCAGCTGGGAGCGGGGGGGCACAGATACGCAGTATTTT
. | few | TRBJ2-6 | TRBV2 | CASSGGLGANVLTF | TGTGCCAGCAGTGGCGGGCTTGGGGCCAACGTCCTGACTTTC
. | . | TRBJ1-5 | TRBV28 | CASSLISGSGISNQPQHF | TGTGCCAGCAGTCTTATCTCAGGGTCTGGAATTAGCAATCAGCCCCAGCATTTT
TRBD2 | . | TRBJ2-7 | TRBV2 | CATRGGSYEQYF | TGTGCCACCCGGGGGGGCTCCTACGAGCAGTACTTC
TRBD1 | . | TRBJ2-5 | TRBV7-9 | CASSLGGTGEETQYF | TGTGCCAGCAGCTTAGGCGGGACAGGGGAAGAGACCCAGTACTTC
TRBD2 | . | TRBJ2-1 | TRBV2 | CASSESGVLNEQFF | TGTGCCAGCAGTGAAAGCGGGGTTCTCAATGAGCAGTTCTTC
. | . | TRBJ1-3 | TRBV5-4 | CASSLGAGNTIYF | TGTGCCAGCAGCTTGGGCGCGGGAAACACCATATATTTT
. | . | TRBJ2-3 | TRBV9 | CASSVSPGIKDTQYF | TGTGCCAGCAGCGTAAGTCCGGGTATTAAAGATACGCAGTATTTT
. | . | TRBJ1-2 | TRBV14 | CASRRGGVFYGYTF | TGTGCCAGCAGACGAGGGGGGGTGTTCTATGGCTACACCTTC
. | . | TRBJ2-2 | TRBV11-3 | CASSLDSGELFF | TGTGCCAGCAGCTTGGACTCCGGGGAGCTGTTTTTT
. | . | TRBJ2-5 | TRBV5-1 | CASSLRYREETQYF | TGCGCCAGCAGCTTGCGCTACAGGGAAGAGACCCAGTACTTC
. | . | TRBJ1-6 | TRBV7-8 | CASSPQGGKRNSPLHF | TGTGCCAGCAGCCCCCAGGGAGGGAAAAGGAATTCACCCCTCCACTTT
TRBD1 | . | TRBJ1-1 | TRBV19 | CASSEQGEVPEAFF | TGTGCCAGTAGTGAACAGGGGGAGGTGCCTGAAGCTTTCTTT
TRBD2 | . | TRBJ2-2 | TRBV7-6 | CASSPLAGGRSGAGELFF | TGTGCCAGCAGTCCACTAGCGGGAGGGCGATCGGGGGCCGGGGAGCTGTTTTTT
TRBD1 | . | TRBJ2-2 | TRBV7-3 | CASSSLQGAGGELFF | TGTGCCAGCAGCTCGTTACAGGGGGCTGGCGGGGAGCTGTTTTTT
TRBD2 | . | TRBJ2-5 | TRBV11-3 | CASSFRASGWETQYF | TGTGCCAGCAGCTTTAGGGCTAGCGGGTGGGAGACCCAGTACTTC
TRBD2 | . | TRBJ2-5 | TRBV6-5 | CASRTLAGGQETQYF | TGTGCCAGCAGAACACTAGCGGGGGGGCAGGAGACCCAGTACTTC
TRBD1 | . | TRBJ1-1 | TRBV5-1 | CASSGGQGGVGAFF | TGCGCCAGCAGCGGGGGACAGGGGGGGGTCGGAGCTTTCTTT
. | . | TRBJ1-5 | TRBV28 | CASSLWGTGGNQPQHF | TGTGCCAGCAGTTTATGGGGGACTGGGGGCAATCAGCCCCAGCATTTT
. | . | TRBJ2-2 | TRBV6-4 | CASSRVLNTGELFF | TGTGCCAGCAGCCGGGTCCTAAACACCGGGGAGCTGTTTTTT
. | . | TRBJ2-7 | TRBV5-1 | CASSFDSRAYEQYF | TGCGCCAGCAGCTTCGACAGCAGAGCCTACGAGCAGTACTTC
. | . | TRBJ1-2 | TRBV9 | CASSVAGNYGYTF | TGTGCCAGCAGCGTGGCGGGGAACTATGGCTACACCTTC
. | once | TRBJ2-7 | TRBV5-8 | CASSMPHVPYEQYF | TGTGCCAGCAGCATGCCACATGTCCCCTACGAGCAGTACTTC
. | many | TRBJ2-1 | TRBV4-1 | CASSQDSVSPGNEQFF | TGCGCCAGCAGCCAAGATTCCGTGTCCCCAGGGAATGAGCAGTTCTTC
. | . | TRBJ2-2 | TRBV5-6 | CASSPSGNTGELFF | TGTGCCAGCAGCCCAAGCGGGAACACCGGGGAGCTGTTTTTT
. | . | TRBJ1-2 | TRBV7-9 | CASTIMAGNEYGYTF | TGTGCCAGCACAATCATGGCAGGGAATGAATATGGCTACACCTTC
. | . | TRBJ2-2 | TRBV19 | CATVLLNTGELFF | TGTGCCACCGTCCTATTAAACACCGGGGAGCTGTTTTTT
TRBD1 | . | TRBJ1-3 | TRBV7-3 | CASSLTGTGTGNTIYF | TGTGCCAGCAGCTTAACCGGGACAGGGACAGGAAACACCATATATTTT
. | . | TRBJ1-2 | TRBV4-1 | CASSQDRGTRPYGYTF | TGCGCCAGCAGCCAAGATCGCGGTACCAGACCCTATGGCTACACCTTC
TRBD1 | many | TRBJ1-1 | TRBV23-1 | CASSQSTGAGGTEAFF | TGCGCCAGCAGTCAATCGACAGGGGCAGGCGGGACTGAAGCTTTCTTT